The source of this T cell receptor beta chain is a study of T cell responses to AZD1222 COVID-19 vaccine. General study points: Seropositive at baseline were only a handful of AZD1222 recipients. The donor cohort was predominantly white British with a female majority, and clonal diversity may have been underestimated. Sampling captured repertoires only after the peak T cell response. Increased Spike-specific TCR breadth and depth were observed after two AZD1222 doses.

Concerning this clone itself: Its specificity is unknown.

Here immunoSEQ multiplex PCR was the method, and the copy in TCRdb shows in-frame clones only, minus some. The table includes approximately 140,000 clones, about 90% detected once. In germline, CDR1 is MNHEY, CDR2 SVGAGI. The CDR3 is made up of 10 amino acids. V was cut by 7 bases and J by 6 bases, with 3 bases left in between. The specimen was peripheral blood, collected 28 days after the second AZD1222 dose. The sequence derives from an adult who received the AZD1222 COVID-19 vaccine. This chain uses TRBV6-5 with TRBJ2-2; no clear D gene. The CDR3 is CASTAGELFF. Here the CDR3 DNA reads TGTGCCAGCACGGCCGGGGAGCTGTTTTTT.